These 19 T cell receptor beta chains originate from one sample sequenced in a study of monozygotic twins with inflammatory bowel disease. From its re-call of the 5' RACE reads, TCRdb lists each CDR3 protein once, without DNA. This listing includes around 450,000 distinct CDR3 sequences. The sample comprised blood. The receptors stem from a human donor with ulcerative colitis or Crohn's disease, or a healthy co-twin of an affected twin (not recorded which).

The gene calls are TRBV2 and TRBJ1-4. CDR1 and CDR2 from the germline V gene are SNHLY and FYNNEI. The CDR3 extends over 15 amino acids. CDR3 residues: CASKHLGGPNEKLFF.

The chain is built from TRBV5-6 and TRBJ1-1. Germline CDR1 SGHDT, CDR2 YYEEEE. CDR3 length: 14 amino acids. CDR3 protein: CASSFGSGNHEAFF.

V is TRBV7-3 and J is TRBJ2-3; TCRdb's D call, TRBD2, is unchecked because there is no DNA. CDR3 length: 18 amino acids. The germline V gene has CDR1 SGHTA and CDR2 FQGTGA. The CDR3 reads CASSAQPTIGTSTDTQYF.

The genes are TRBV7-9 and TRBJ2-1; the TRBD1 assignment by TCRdb is unverifiable without DNA. There are 17 residues in the CDR3. Germline lookup yields CDR1 SEHNR and CDR2 FQNEAQ (reference sequence). The CDR3 reads CASSSRDKKGSYNEQFF.

The chain joins TRBV6-5 to TRBJ2-7; the TCRdb call, TRBD2, lacks DNA for checking. Germline V CDR1 and CDR2: MNHEY, SVGAGI. The CDR3 covers 14 residues. CDR3 sequence: CASSSHPSRDEQYF.

The gene calls are TRBV5-1 and TRBJ2-1; TCRdb proposes TRBD1, but this gene call is untestable without DNA. This CDR3 has 14 residues. Germline CDR1 and CDR2: SGHRS and YFSETQ. The CDR3 spells CASSFGQVTDEQFF.

The chain employs TRBV5-1 and TRBJ2-7; there is no DNA to check the TCRdb D call of TRBD1. The CDR3 length is 14 residues. Germline CDR1 SGHRS, CDR2 YFSETQ. The CDR3 sequence: CASSLGGRTIEQYF.

The chain is built from TRBV10-3 and TRBJ1-3; lacking DNA, the TRBD1 call made by TCRdb goes unchecked. Germline CDR1 reads ENHRY; CDR2 reads SYGVKD. This CDR3 has 16 amino acids. CDR3 protein: CAISGGAASSGNTIYF.

V usage is TRBV30 and J usage is TRBJ2-1. The length of the CDR3 is 13 residues. Germline V gene sequence: CDR1 GTSNPN, CDR2 SVGIG (reference sequence). This CDR3 reads CAWAESSYNEQFF.

This chain joins TRBV5-1 and TRBJ2-3; TCRdb's D gene call, TRBD1, goes unchecked for lack of DNA. CDR1 SGHRS and CDR2 YFSETQ come from the germline V gene. This CDR3 has 13 amino acids. CDR3 loop: CASSSPEGQGQYF.

V usage is TRBV5-1 and J usage is TRBJ2-5; TCRdb proposes TRBD2, but this gene call is untestable without DNA. The CDR3 is 15 amino acids. The germline gives CDR1 SGHRS, CDR2 YFSETQ. CDR3 residues: CASSLGATSGGTQYF.

V and J are TRBV20-1 and TRBJ1-6; TCRdb outputs TRBD1, but without DNA this stays unchecked. Germline loops: CDR1 DFQATT, CDR2 SNEGSKA (reference sequence). This CDR3 spans 17 amino acids. The CDR3 spells CSARSGAGVSYNSPLHF.

The chain has TRBV5-1 and TRBJ2-7. The V gene's germline CDR1 is SGHRS and CDR2 YFSETQ. CDR3 length equals 14 residues. The chain's CDR3 is CASRQDVTSYEQYF.

This chain links TRBV5-1 with TRBJ2-1; no DNA is available, so the TRBD1 call from TCRdb remains unchecked. The CDR3 extends over 14 amino acids. Germline V gene data show CDR1 as SGHRS and CDR2 as YFSETQ. CDR3 in amino acids: CASSLPNTGAEQFF.

The genes are TRBV4-1 and TRBJ1-4. CDR3 length: 17 amino acids. The germline gives CDR1 MGHRA, CDR2 YSYEKL. CDR3 sequence reads: CASSPGRLPPTNEKLFF.

This chain connects TRBV7-2 to TRBJ1-3; no DNA is available, so the TRBD1 call from TCRdb remains unchecked. The CDR3 length is 16 residues. Germline values: CDR1 SGHTA, CDR2 FQGNSA. CDR3 in amino acids: CASSRSQAGSGNTIYF.

The rearrangement uses TRBV15 and TRBJ2-7; TCRdb picks TRBD1, but there is no DNA to check that call. CDR1 LNHNV and CDR2 YYDKDF come from the germline V gene (reference sequence). The CDR3 is made up of 11 amino acids. Here the CDR3 reads CATSNGQGVRF.

V and J are TRBV28 and TRBJ1-2. Germline-derived CDR1 and CDR2 are MDHEN and SYDVKM. The CDR3 is made up of 15 amino acids. The CDR3 sequence is CASSLLGVLDYGYTF.

The V and J genes are TRBV18 and TRBJ1-2; the TCRdb call, TRBD1, lacks DNA for checking. CDR3 length: 13 residues. Per the germline V gene, CDR1 is KGHSH and CDR2 is LQKENI. CDR3 protein: CASSPEGASGYTF.